These 19 T cell receptor beta chains were all obtained from the same sample, sequenced in a study of OX40 agonist ivuxolimab in advanced cancers. Clones were read by immunoSEQ multiplex PCR, and TCRdb kept only the in-frame ones, dropping some. The profile covers more than 60,000 clones, with 86% appearing a single time and 0.8% to 1% taken by the ten largest. Sequences were derived from CD4+ or CD8+ T cells sorted from blood, sampled in a trial of the OX40 agonist ivuxolimab. These receptors were obtained from an adult with an advanced solid tumor such as melanoma, head and neck, liver or kidney cancer.

This clone showed up just a few times. The chain is built from TRBV18 and TRBJ2-7; the match to TRBD1 covers 7 bases. CDR1 is KGHSH, CDR2 LQKENI, per germline. J gave up 5 bases and V 3 bases, and 7 bases lay outside the gene matches. The CDR3 contains 14 residues. CDR3 DNA: TGTGCCAGCTCACCCCTCAATGGACAGGACGAGCAGTACTTC. Amino acids: CASSPLNGQDEQYF.

This sequence joins TRBV19 and TRBJ1-1, with 9 bases fitting TRBD1. Trimming cost V 6 bases and J 4 bases; bases outside gene matches: 12. Germline lookup yields CDR1 LNHDA and CDR2 SQIVND (reference sequence). The length of the CDR3 is 16 residues. CDR3 bases: TGTGCCAGTAGCCCATTAGTGGGACAGGGTATCACTGAAGCTTTCTTT. It codes for CASSPLVGQGITEAFF.

This chain uses TRBV12-1 with TRBJ1-5; the D call in the table, TRBD1, was not verified against the DNA. TRBV12-1 is assigned pseudogene status. The CDR3 is 16 amino acids. The CDR3 here is CASSFYGDRVNQPQHF. The CDR3 DNA follows: TGTGCCAGCAGCTTTTACGGTGACAGGGTGAATCAGCCCCAGCATTTT.

The chain employs TRBV7-9 and TRBJ2-2, with 7 bases lining up with TRBD2. The length of the CDR3 is 16 residues. Germline V gives CDR1 SEHNR, CDR2 FQNEAQ (reference sequence). V trimming: 4 bases; J trimming: 1 base; junction bases outside the gene matches: 6. The CDR3 here is CASSSGGTLNTGELFF. The CDR3 coding sequence is TGTGCCAGCAGCTCGGGGGGAACTCTGAACACCGGGGAGCTGTTTTTT.

This clone was seen a single time. The chain employs TRBV5-6 and TRBJ1-1; D gene ambiguous. This CDR3 is 12 amino acids long. Between the trimmed V and J ends, which lost 5 bases and 11 bases, there was a span of 16 bases. Per the germline V gene, CDR1 is SGHDT and CDR2 is YYEEEE. The CDR3 DNA is TGTGCCAGCAGTCCCTCGATGGGGAATGCTTTCTTT. It yields the protein CASSPSMGNAFF. The variable domain in full, with the rest retrieved from reference TRBV5-6 and TRBJ1-1, is DAGVTQSPTHLIKTRGQQVTLRCSPKSGHDTVSWYQQALGQGPQFIFQYYEEEERQRGNFPDRFSGHQFPNYSSELNVNALLLGDSALYLCASSPSMGNAFFGQGTRLTVV.

The rearrangement uses TRBV4-3 and TRBJ2-6; D ambiguous. Trimming stripped 2 bases from V and 1 base from J, with 3 bases between. This CDR3 comprises 14 residues. Germline CDR1 is LGHNA and CDR2 is YSLEER. The DNA for the CDR3 is TGCGCCAGCAGCCAAAGGTCTGGGGCCAACGTCCTGACTTTC. The encoded protein is CASSQRSGANVLTF.

This chain joins TRBV19 and TRBJ2-4; 11 nucleotides align to TRBD1. The CDR3 runs to 16 residues. Unmatched junction bases numbered 11, after V lost 7 bases and J lost 6 bases. The germline gives CDR1 LNHDA, CDR2 SQIVND (reference sequence). The CDR3 DNA reads TGTGCCAGTACCCCTAAGCCCGGGACAGGGGGAAACATTCAGTACTTC. Translating gives CASTPKPGTGGNIQYF.

The rearrangement uses TRBV5-1 and TRBJ2-5; either TRBD1 or TRBD2 may supply D (6 bases each). V gave up 4 bases and J gave up 5 bases, with 18 bases separating them. The CDR3 has 15 amino acids. Germline V gene sequence: CDR1 SGHRS, CDR2 YFSETQ. The CDR3 is CASSQRWGAGETQYF. The CDR3 region has the DNA TGCGCCAGCAGCCAAAGGTGGGGGGCCGGGGAGACCCAGTACTTC.

The chain joins TRBV29-1 to TRBJ2-3; D uncertain. This CDR3 has 12 amino acids. Germline CDR1 SQVTM, CDR2 ANQGSEA. V gave up 6 bases and J gave up 0 bases, with 7 bases separating them. The CDR3 DNA reads TGCAGCGTAACGCCGAGCACAGATACGCAGTATTTT. It translates to CSVTPSTDTQYF.

V is TRBV2 and J is TRBJ1-2, with 11 bases matching TRBD1. This CDR3 region has 15 residues. The germline V gene has CDR1 SNHLY and CDR2 FYNNEI. Trimming took 7 bases from V and 7 from J; bases not matched to a gene: 11. CDR3 coding DNA: TGTGCCAGCATCCGCTTGGACAGGGGGCAGGGTGGCTACACCTTC. It encodes CASIRLDRGQGGYTF.

This clone turned up a few times. This chain links TRBV2 with TRBJ2-1; 8 bases align to TRBD2. Germline assignment: CDR1 SNHLY and CDR2 FYNNEI. The CDR3 is 15 residues long. The V and J ends lost 4 bases and 4 bases, in that order; junction bases with no gene match: 6. Written as DNA, the CDR3 is TGTGCCAGCAGTGCAGGACTAGCCCCTTACAATGAGCAGTTCTTC. The encoded protein is CASSAGLAPYNEQFF.

V usage is TRBV9 and J usage is TRBJ2-2, with 8 bases that match TRBD1. V lost 2 bases, J lost 7 bases, and 4 bases stayed unmatched. Germline CDR1 SGDLS, CDR2 YYNGEE. The CDR3 extends over 14 amino acids. The CDR3 sequence: CASSVTGGLGELFF. The CDR3 coding sequence is TGTGCCAGCAGCGTTACAGGGGGGCTCGGGGAGCTGTTTTTT.

This chain links TRBV11-3 with TRBJ2-1; TRBD2 aligns across 10 bases. Trimming removed 5 bases from V and 6 bases from J; junction bases left unmatched: 16. The CDR3 sequence is 18 residues long. Germline V CDR1 and CDR2: SGHNT, YENEEA. CDR3 amino acids: CASSPATYTSGAANEQFF. For the CDR3, the DNA is TGTGCCAGCAGCCCCGCCACCTATACTAGCGGGGCGGCCAATGAGCAGTTCTTC.

The V gene is TRBV19, the J gene TRBJ2-2; 8 nucleotides agree with TRBD1. Germline values: CDR1 LNHDA, CDR2 SQIVND (reference sequence). This CDR3 has 14 residues. V lost 10 bases, J lost 4 bases, and 8 bases stayed unmatched. CDR3 in DNA: TGTGCCACCACCGACAGGGGACCCACCGGGGAGCTGTTTTTT. It is translated as CATTDRGPTGELFF.

Worth noting for this clone: One end of the junction is discordant with germline, which a read error may explain. The rearrangement joins TRBV25-1 to TRBJ2-2; D is ambiguous. Germline V gene lookup returns CDR1 MGHDK and CDR2 SYGVNS. The CDR3 is 16 residues long. CDR3 in DNA: TGTGCCGGCAGTGAATCTCCAGACTCTAACACCGGGGAGCTGTTTTTT. The encoded protein is CAGSESPDSNTGELFF.

This clone occurred once. The V gene is TRBV12-5, the J gene TRBJ2-7, with no clear D. The CDR3 sequence is 15 residues long. V lost 0 bases and J lost 4, with 13 bases in between. Germline CDR1 is LGHNT and CDR2 is FRNRAP. In DNA, the CDR3 is TGTGCTAGTGGTTTGGTAGCAGGCGAACTTTACGAGCAGTACTTC. Amino acid sequence: CASGLVAGELYEQYF.

The rearrangement joins TRBV28 to TRBJ1-2, with D perhaps TRBD1 (5 bases). The V gene's germline CDR1 is MDHEN and CDR2 SYDVKM. The CDR3 loop spans 12 amino acids. V was cut by 1 base and J by 7 bases, with 7 bases left in between. CDR3 sequence (DNA): TGTGCCAGCAGTTTATTGGGGGGTGGCTACACCTTC. Protein: CASSLLGGGYTF.

This clone appeared a few times. CDR3 residues: CASSLSWGGAYEQYF. The CDR3 DNA sequence: TGTGCCAGCAGTCTTTCATGGGGGGGCGCGTACGAGCAGTACTTC. This chain connects TRBV6-5 to TRBJ2-7; D might be TRBD2 (7 bases). The CDR3 is 15 residues long. V lost 5 bases and J 4 bases, leaving 18 bases between the germline ends. The germline gives CDR1 MNHEY, CDR2 SVGAGI.

This clone is classed as large. Here the CDR3 DNA reads TGCAGCGCCTTAAACCCTGACAGGGCAAGAACTGAAGCTTTCTTT. Protein sequence: CSALNPDRARTEAFF. The V gene is TRBV29-1, the J gene TRBJ1-1, with 7 positions matching TRBD1. The germline V gene encodes CDR1 SQVTM and CDR2 ANQGSEA. CDR3 length: 15 amino acids. V gave up 7 bases and J gave up 5 bases; unmatched junction bases: 16.